A single sample gave rise to the 18 T cell receptor beta chains below, sequenced in a study of a mutant IDH1 vaccine in newly diagnosed glioma (dated by TCRdb to 2020 to 2023). The library was produced with the immunoSEQ multiplex PCR assay. TCRdb provides this immuneACCESS table in a form limited to in-frame rearrangements. Some clones are lacking; in checked studies, under half of them reflect an unresolved V gene, and why the rest are absent is not known. The sample records tens of thousands of clones, 70% to 85% of which are singletons. In total, the top ten clones hold about 24% of the sample. The intended sense of this specimen's time point label: week 5, during vaccination. Each vaccine dose, consisting of 300 ug of a 20-mer mutant IDH1 peptide in Montanide, was administered subcutaneously with topical imiquimod. Which antigens these TCRs recognize remains unknown. The sample here was PBMCs, taken from a glioma patient whose treatment included an IDH1 peptide vaccine. These receptors originate from a man under 40 with glioma.

The chain joins TRBV2 to TRBJ2-2; D is unclear. V was trimmed by 3 bases and J by 5 bases, leaving 13 bases between them. Germline CDR1 and CDR2: SNHLY and FYNNEI. The CDR3 covers 15 residues. CDR3 nucleotide sequence: TGTGCCAGCAGTGAGTCCCCCCCTACGACCGGGGAGCTGTTTTTT. It encodes CASSESPPTTGELFF.

V usage is TRBV18 and J usage is TRBJ2-7; no clear D. The V gene's germline CDR1 is KGHSH and CDR2 LQKENI. Trimming pared 3 bases from V and 3 bases from J, leaving 15 bases between. CDR3 length equals 15 residues. DNA for the CDR3: TGTGCCAGCTCACCGCCGACGGCCCTAGACTACGAGCAGTACTTC. Translated: CASSPPTALDYEQYF.

This chain uses TRBV2 with TRBJ2-7, with D perhaps matching TRBD2 (6 bases). V was shortened by 5 bases and J by 0 bases, with 14 bases between the two germline ends. The length of the CDR3 is 15 residues. Per the germline V gene, CDR1 is SNHLY and CDR2 is FYNNEI. As DNA, the CDR3 is TGTGCCAGCAGTAGGCTAGCGCGTCCCTCCTACGAGCAGTACTTC. This gives the protein CASSRLARPSYEQYF.

The genes are TRBV7-9 and TRBJ2-1; D could derive from TRBD1 or TRBD2 (5 bases each). Germline CDR1 and CDR2: SEHNR and FQNEAQ (reference sequence). The CDR3 covers 11 residues. The germline V and J ends were trimmed by 11 bases and 4 bases, with 9 bases remaining between them. This CDR3 is CAGDLYNEQFF. The CDR3 DNA reads as TGTGCCGGGGACCTTTACAATGAGCAGTTCTTC.

The chain is built from TRBV6-5 and TRBJ2-2; D possibly matches TRBD1 or TRBD2 (5 bases each). Looked up from germline, CDR1 is MNHEY and CDR2 is SVGAGI. This CDR3 contains 14 residues. Trimming took off 0 bases at V and 3 bases at J, with 5 bases between the two ends. In nucleotides, the CDR3 is TGTGCCAGCAGTTACTCGGGGGACACCGGGGAGCTGTTTTTT. It yields the protein CASSYSGDTGELFF.

This clone was seen only a few times. V is TRBV9 and J is TRBJ1-1, with D hard to call. V was trimmed by 1 base and J by 1 base, leaving 5 bases between them. CDR3 size: 13 residues. Per the germline V gene, CDR1 is SGDLS and CDR2 is YYNGEE. For the CDR3, the DNA is TGTGCCAGCAGCGTATTGACGAACACTGAAGCTTTCTTT. This translates into CASSVLTNTEAFF.

This chain connects TRBV29-1 to TRBJ1-5, with a weak D call TRBD1 (6 bases). Trimming shortened V by 6 bases and J by 11 bases, and 23 bases separated the two germline ends. Germline V CDR1 and CDR2: SQVTM, ANQGSEA. CDR3 length: 14 residues. The CDR3 loop is CSVRGGDSGSAQHF. DNA for the CDR3: TGCAGCGTCCGAGGGGGGGATTCGGGGTCAGCCCAGCATTTT.

J is TRBJ1-2 and V is TRBV2, with a weak D call TRBD1 (6 bases). Germline V gene lookup returns CDR1 SNHLY and CDR2 FYNNEI. Trimming pared 3 bases from V and 6 bases from J, leaving 8 bases between. This CDR3 spans 12 amino acids. The CDR3 protein is CASSDGGDGYTF. For the CDR3, the DNA is TGTGCCAGCAGTGACGGGGGCGATGGCTACACCTTC.

The rearrangement uses TRBV30 and TRBJ1-2; D ambiguous. Trimming cost V 0 bases and J 6 bases, with 11 bases left between them. This CDR3 contains 13 residues. Germline loops: CDR1 GTSNPN, CDR2 SVGIG (reference sequence). This CDR3 reads CAWSVLPGNGYTF. The CDR3 nucleotides read TGTGCCTGGAGTGTCCTCCCGGGGAATGGCTACACCTTC. Complete variable domain (other parts from reference TRBV30 and TRBJ1-2): SQTIHQWPATLVQPVGSPLSLECTVEGTSNPNLYWYRQAAGRGLQLLFYSVGIGQISSEVPQNLSASRPQDRQFILSSKKLLLSDSGFYLCAWSVLPGNGYTFGSGTRLTVV.

V gene TRBV7-9 combines with J gene TRBJ2-7; 10 bases are shared with TRBD1. V shed 2 bases and J 5 bases; nucleotides not matched to a gene: 6. The CDR3 has 15 residues. Germline V lookup: CDR1 SEHNR, CDR2 FQNEAQ (reference sequence). As DNA, the CDR3 is TGTGCCAGCAGCTTAAGGGGACAGGGGCTCGACGAGCAGTACTTC. Translated: CASSLRGQGLDEQYF.

In this sample, this clone turned up a few times. This chain joins TRBV19 and TRBJ2-5, with D maybe TRBD1 (5 bases). CDR3 length equals 15 residues. Germline assignment: CDR1 LNHDA and CDR2 SQIVND (reference sequence). Trimming took 6 bases from V and 4 from J, leaving 18 bases between them. CDR3 DNA sequence: TGTGCCAGTAGCGCCGAAACAGGATTTGGAGAGACCCAGTACTTC. Protein product: CASSAETGFGETQYF. Variable domain in full (rest from reference TRBV19 and TRBJ2-5): DGGITQSPKYLFRKEGQNVTLSCEQNLNHDAMYWYRQDPGQGLRLIYYSQIVNDFQKGDIAEGYSVSREKKESFPLTVTSAQKNPTAFYLCASSAETGFGETQYFGPGTRLLVL.

This chain's CDR3 is CASSLEGLRPEKLFF. For the CDR3, the DNA is TGTGCCAGCAGCTTAGAGGGCCTGCGGCCTGAAAAACTGTTTTTT. This rearrangement joins TRBV7-9 to TRBJ1-4; D is undetermined. V dropped 1 base and J dropped 7 bases, with 13 bases sitting between them. Germline assignment: CDR1 SEHNR and CDR2 FQNEAQ (reference sequence). The CDR3 covers 15 residues.

This clone was found once. A read error may produce the germline difference seen at one junction end. The V call is TRBV6-5, the J call TRBJ2-7, with D possibly called TRBD1 or TRBD2 (5 bases each). The CDR3 length is 14 residues. Germline V gives CDR1 MNHEY, CDR2 SVGAGI. CDR3 protein: CASSYSRGRQREEF. CDR3 in DNA: TGTGCCAGCAGTTACTCGAGGGGTAGGCAGCGAGAGGAGTTC.

The rearrangement joins TRBV15 to TRBJ1-2, with D hard to call. Trimming shortened V by 5 bases and J by 4 bases, and 14 bases separated the two germline ends. Germline loops: CDR1 LNHNV, CDR2 YYDKDF (reference sequence). The CDR3 is made up of 14 amino acids. The CDR3 loop is CATSLGRQFYGYTF. In DNA, the CDR3 is TGTGCCACCAGCCTCGGCCGGCAGTTCTATGGCTACACCTTC.

The chain couples TRBV6-1 to TRBJ2-1; no definite D call. CDR1 and CDR2 from the germline V gene are MNHNS and SASEGT. This CDR3 is built from 14 residues. V lost 7 bases and J 0 bases, leaving 10 bases between the germline ends. CDR3 bases: TGTGCCAGCACCAGGACGGTCTCCTACAATGAGCAGTTCTTC. This codes for CASTRTVSYNEQFF.

The chain couples TRBV10-3 to TRBJ1-4, with a tentative D call TRBD1 (6 bases). The CDR3 loop spans 13 amino acids. Trimming pared 9 bases from V and 8 bases from J, leaving 16 bases between. Germline V lookup: CDR1 ENHRY, CDR2 SYGVKD. CDR3 in DNA: TGTGCCATTGGACAGAATCAAAACGAAAAACTGTTTTTT. As protein: CAIGQNQNEKLFF.

The V call is TRBV5-1, the J call TRBJ2-2, with 7 bases fitting TRBD1. V trimming: 5 bases; J trimming: 7 bases; junction bases outside the gene matches: 11. CDR3 length: 15 amino acids. The germline CDR1 and CDR2 sequences are SGHRS and YFSETQ. As DNA, the CDR3 is TGCGCCAGCAGTCCCGACAGGGAGTCCATCGGGGAGCTGTTTTTT. Encoded protein: CASSPDRESIGELFF.

The J gene is TRBJ1-2, the V gene TRBV6-1; 8 bases are shared with TRBD1. The trim removed 1 base at V and 4 bases at J, leaving 5 bases unmatched. Germline V gene data show CDR1 as MNHNS and CDR2 as SASEGT. CDR3 length: 15 amino acids. The DNA of the CDR3 is TGTGCCAGCAGTGAAGGGCTGGGACAGGTCTATGGCTACACCTTC. This encodes CASSEGLGQVYGYTF.